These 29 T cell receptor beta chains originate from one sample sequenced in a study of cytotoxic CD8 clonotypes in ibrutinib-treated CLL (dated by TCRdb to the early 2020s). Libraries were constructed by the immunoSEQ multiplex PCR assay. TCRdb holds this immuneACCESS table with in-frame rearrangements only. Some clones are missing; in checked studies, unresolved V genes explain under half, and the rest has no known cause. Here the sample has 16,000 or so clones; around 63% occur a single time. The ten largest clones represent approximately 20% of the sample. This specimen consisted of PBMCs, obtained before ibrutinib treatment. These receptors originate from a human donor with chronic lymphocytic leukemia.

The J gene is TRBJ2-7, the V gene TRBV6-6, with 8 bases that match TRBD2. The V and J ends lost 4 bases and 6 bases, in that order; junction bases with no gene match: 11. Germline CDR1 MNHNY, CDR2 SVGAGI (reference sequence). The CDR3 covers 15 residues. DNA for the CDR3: TGTGCCAGCAGTTTACCGGGGGGGCAATTTGGCGAGCAGTACTTC. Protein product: CASSLPGGQFGEQYF.

DNA of the CDR3: TGTGCCAGCAGTTACCCAGAGTCCTACGAGCAGTACTTC. This gives the protein CASSYPESYEQYF. The J gene is TRBJ2-7, the V gene TRBV6-5; no reliable D call. The germline V gene has CDR1 MNHEY and CDR2 SVGAGI. Trimming removed 2 bases from V and 1 base from J, with 6 bases in between. This CDR3 has 13 amino acids.

The CDR3 is CASSLWEGAGNQPQHF. The DNA of the CDR3 is TGTGCCAGCAGTTTATGGGAAGGGGCCGGCAATCAGCCCCAGCATTTT. The rearrangement links TRBV28 to TRBJ1-5; perhaps TRBD1 as D (5 bases). The germline gives CDR1 MDHEN, CDR2 SYDVKM. The V end was cut by 0 bases, the J end by 2 bases, with 11 bases between. This CDR3 has 16 residues.

CDR3 sequence: CASSERPRNDEKLFF. DNA for the CDR3: TGCGCCAGCAGTGAACGGCCCCGCAACGATGAAAAACTGTTTTTT. This sequence joins TRBV10-1 and TRBJ1-4, with unresolved D. The V gene's germline CDR1 is WNHNN and CDR2 SYGVQD (reference sequence). Trimming cost V 3 bases and J 6 bases, with 14 bases left between them. The CDR3 totals 15 residues.

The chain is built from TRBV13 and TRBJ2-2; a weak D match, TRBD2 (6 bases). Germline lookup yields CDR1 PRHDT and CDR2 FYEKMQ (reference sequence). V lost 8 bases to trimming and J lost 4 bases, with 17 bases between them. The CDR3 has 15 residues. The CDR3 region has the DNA TGTGCCAGCTATCTCGGCCCCGGGGGCACCGGGGAGCTGTTTTTT. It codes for CASYLGPGGTGELFF.

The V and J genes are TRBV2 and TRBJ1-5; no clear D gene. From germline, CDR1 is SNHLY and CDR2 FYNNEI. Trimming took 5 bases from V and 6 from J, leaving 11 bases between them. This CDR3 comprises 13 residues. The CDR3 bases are TGTGCCAGCAGTCCCCCTCGTGGTCAGCCCCAGCATTTT. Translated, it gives CASSPPRGQPQHF.

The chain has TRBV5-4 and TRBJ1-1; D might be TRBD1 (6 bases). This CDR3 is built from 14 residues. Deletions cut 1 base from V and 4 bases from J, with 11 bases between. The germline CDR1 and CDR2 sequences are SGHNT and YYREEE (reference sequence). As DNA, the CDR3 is TGTGCCAGCAGCTTGACAGGGACCCCCACTGAAGCTTTCTTT. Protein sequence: CASSLTGTPTEAFF.

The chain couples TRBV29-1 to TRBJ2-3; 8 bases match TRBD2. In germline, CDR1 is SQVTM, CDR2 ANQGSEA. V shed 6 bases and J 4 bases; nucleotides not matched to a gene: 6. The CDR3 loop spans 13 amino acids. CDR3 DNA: TGCAGCGTCGGCGGGGGGTTCGCAGATACGCAGTATTTT. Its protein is CSVGGGFADTQYF.

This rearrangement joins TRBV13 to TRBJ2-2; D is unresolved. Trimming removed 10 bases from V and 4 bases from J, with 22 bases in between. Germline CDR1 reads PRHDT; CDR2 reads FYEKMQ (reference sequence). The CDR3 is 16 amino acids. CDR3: CATLRKSQRLTGELFF. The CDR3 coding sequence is TGTGCCACCCTCAGGAAGTCCCAAAGGCTCACCGGGGAGCTGTTTTTT.

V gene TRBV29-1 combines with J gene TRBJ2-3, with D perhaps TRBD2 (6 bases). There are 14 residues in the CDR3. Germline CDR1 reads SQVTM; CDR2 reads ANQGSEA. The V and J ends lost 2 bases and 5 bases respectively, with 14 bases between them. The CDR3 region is CSVEYFGGGDTQYF. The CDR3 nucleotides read TGCAGCGTTGAATATTTCGGGGGAGGAGATACGCAGTATTTT.

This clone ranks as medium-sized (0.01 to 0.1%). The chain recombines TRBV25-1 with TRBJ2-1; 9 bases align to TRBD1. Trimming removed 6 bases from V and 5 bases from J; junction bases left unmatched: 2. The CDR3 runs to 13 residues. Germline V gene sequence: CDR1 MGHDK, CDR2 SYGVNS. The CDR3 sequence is CASRRTGDNEQFF. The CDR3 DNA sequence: TGTGCCAGCAGACGGACAGGGGACAATGAGCAGTTCTTC.

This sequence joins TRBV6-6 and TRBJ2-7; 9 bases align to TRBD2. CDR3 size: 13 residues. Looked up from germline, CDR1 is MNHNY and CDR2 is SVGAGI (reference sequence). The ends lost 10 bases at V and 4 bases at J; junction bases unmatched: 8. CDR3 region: CATQTGLAYEQYF. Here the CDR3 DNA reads TGTGCCACCCAAACTGGACTAGCGTACGAGCAGTACTTC.

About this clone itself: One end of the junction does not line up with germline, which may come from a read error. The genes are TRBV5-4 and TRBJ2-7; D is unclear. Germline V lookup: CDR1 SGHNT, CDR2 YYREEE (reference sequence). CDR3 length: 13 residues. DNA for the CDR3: TGCGCCAGCAGCCAGGACCGCTCCTACGAGCAGTACTTC. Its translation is CASSQDRSYEQYF.

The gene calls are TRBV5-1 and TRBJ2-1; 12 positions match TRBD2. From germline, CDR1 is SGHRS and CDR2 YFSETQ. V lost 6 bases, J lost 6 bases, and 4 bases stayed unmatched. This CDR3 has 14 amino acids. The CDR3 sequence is CASTRTSGANEQFF. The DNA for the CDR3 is TGCGCCAGCACCCGGACTAGCGGGGCCAATGAGCAGTTCTTC.

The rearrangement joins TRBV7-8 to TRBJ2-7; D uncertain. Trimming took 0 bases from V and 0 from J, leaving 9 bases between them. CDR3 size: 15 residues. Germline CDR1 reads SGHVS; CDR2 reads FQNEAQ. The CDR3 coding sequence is TGTGCCAGCAGCTTAGCGCCCAACCCCTCCTACGAGCAGTACTTC. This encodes CASSLAPNPSYEQYF.

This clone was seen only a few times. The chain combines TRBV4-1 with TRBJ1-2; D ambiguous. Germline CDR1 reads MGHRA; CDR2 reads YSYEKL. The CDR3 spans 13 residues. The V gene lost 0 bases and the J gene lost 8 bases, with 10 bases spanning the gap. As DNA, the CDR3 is TGCGCCAGCAGCCAAGATAACAGTAAAGGCTACACCTTC. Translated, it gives CASSQDNSKGYTF.

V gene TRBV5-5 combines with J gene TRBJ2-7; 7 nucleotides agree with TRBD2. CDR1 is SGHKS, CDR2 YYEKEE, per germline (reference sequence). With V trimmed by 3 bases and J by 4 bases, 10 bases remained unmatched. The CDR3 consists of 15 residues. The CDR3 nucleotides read TGTGCCAGCAGCTCTCCCAGGGAGGGCCTATACGAGCAGTACTTC. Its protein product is CASSSPREGLYEQYF.

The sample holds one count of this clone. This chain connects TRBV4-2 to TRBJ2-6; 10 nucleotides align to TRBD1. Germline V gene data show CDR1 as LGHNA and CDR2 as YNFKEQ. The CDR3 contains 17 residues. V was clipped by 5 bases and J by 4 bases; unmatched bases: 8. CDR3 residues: CASSRQGAKAGANVLTF. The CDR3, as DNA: TGTGCCAGCAGCAGACAGGGGGCGAAAGCCGGGGCCAACGTCCTGACTTTC.

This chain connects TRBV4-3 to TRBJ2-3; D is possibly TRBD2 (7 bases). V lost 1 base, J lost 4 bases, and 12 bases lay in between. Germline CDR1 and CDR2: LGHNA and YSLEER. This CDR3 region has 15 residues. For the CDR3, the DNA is TGCGCCAGCAGCCAAGGGCGGGGGCTCGCAGATACGCAGTATTTT. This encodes CASSQGRGLADTQYF.

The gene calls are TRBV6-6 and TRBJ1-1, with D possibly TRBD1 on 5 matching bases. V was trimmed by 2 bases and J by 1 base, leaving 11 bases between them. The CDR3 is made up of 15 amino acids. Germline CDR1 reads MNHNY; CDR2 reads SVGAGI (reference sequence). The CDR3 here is CASSYPITGNTEAFF. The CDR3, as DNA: TGTGCCAGCAGTTACCCAATCACAGGGAACACTGAAGCTTTCTTT.

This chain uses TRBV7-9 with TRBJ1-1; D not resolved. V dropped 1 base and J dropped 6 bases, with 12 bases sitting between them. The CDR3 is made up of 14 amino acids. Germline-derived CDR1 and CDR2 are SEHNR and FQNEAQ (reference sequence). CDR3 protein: CASSLVKGVAEAFF. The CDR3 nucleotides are TGTGCCAGCAGCTTAGTTAAGGGAGTGGCTGAAGCTTTCTTT.

The CDR3 DNA is TGCGCCAGCAAGGCAGGGGCATACAATGAGCAGTTCTTC. This translates into CASKAGAYNEQFF. The chain links TRBV23-1 to TRBJ2-1, with a tentative D call TRBD1 (6 bases). TRBV23-1 counts as an open reading frame of uncertain function. The CDR3 is 13 amino acids. Trimming removed 7 bases from V and 4 bases from J, with 11 bases in between.

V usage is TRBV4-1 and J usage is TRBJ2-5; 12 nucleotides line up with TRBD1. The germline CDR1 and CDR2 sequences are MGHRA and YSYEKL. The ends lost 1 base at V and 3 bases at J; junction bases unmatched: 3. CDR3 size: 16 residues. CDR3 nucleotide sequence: TGCGCCAGCAGCCAAGTTGGGACAGGGGGCAAAGAGACCCAGTACTTC. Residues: CASSQVGTGGKETQYF.

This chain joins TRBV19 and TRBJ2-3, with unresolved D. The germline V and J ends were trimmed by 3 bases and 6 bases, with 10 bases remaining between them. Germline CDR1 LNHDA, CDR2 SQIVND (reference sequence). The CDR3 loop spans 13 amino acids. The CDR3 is CASSIGIPDTQYF. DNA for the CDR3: TGTGCCAGTAGTATTGGTATCCCGGATACGCAGTATTTT.

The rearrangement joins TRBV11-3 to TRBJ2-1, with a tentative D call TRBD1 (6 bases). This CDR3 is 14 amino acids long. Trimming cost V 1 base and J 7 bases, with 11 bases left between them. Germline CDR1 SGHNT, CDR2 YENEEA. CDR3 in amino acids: CASSLGGLGNEQFF. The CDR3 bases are TGTGCCAGCAGCTTAGGGGGGCTGGGAAATGAGCAGTTCTTC.

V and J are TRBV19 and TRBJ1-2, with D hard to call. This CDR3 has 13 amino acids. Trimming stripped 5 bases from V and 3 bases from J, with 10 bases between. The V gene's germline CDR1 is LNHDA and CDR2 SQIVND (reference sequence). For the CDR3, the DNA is TGTGCCAGTAGTGCCGGTTTGTACTATGGCTACACCTTC. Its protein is CASSAGLYYGYTF. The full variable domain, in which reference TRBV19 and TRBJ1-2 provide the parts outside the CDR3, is DGGITQSPKYLFRKEGQNVTLSCEQNLNHDAMYWYRQDPGQGLRLIYYSQIVNDFQKGDIAEGYSVSREKKESFPLTVTSAQKNPTAFYLCASSAGLYYGYTFGSGTRLTVV.

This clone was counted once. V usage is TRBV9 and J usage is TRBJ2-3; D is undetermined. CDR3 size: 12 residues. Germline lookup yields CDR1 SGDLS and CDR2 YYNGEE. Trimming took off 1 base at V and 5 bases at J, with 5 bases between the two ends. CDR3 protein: CASSVREDTQYF. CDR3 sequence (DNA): TGTGCCAGCAGCGTAAGGGAAGATACGCAGTATTTT.

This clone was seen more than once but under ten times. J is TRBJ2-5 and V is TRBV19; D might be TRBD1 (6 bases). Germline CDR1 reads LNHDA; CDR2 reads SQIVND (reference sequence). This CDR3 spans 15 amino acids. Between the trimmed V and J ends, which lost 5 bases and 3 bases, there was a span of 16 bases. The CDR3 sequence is CASSPRRGREETQYF. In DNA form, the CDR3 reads TGTGCCAGTAGTCCCCGCAGGGGAAGGGAAGAGACCCAGTACTTC.

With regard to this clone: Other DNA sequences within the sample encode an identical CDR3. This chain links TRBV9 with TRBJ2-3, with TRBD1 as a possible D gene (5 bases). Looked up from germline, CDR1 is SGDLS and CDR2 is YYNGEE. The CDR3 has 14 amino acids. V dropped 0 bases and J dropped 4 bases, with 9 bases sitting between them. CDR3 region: CASSVVAGSDTQYF. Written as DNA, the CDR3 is TGTGCCAGCAGCGTAGTCGCAGGGTCAGATACGCAGTATTTT.